This is a list of T cell receptor beta chains from one sample in a study of cytomegalovirus exposure and HLA in healthy donors. Profiling relied on immunoSEQ multiplex PCR, and the TCRdb table lists in-frame clones only, not all of them. The repertoire holds 140,000 or so clones, over 60% seen once, with 2% to 2.5% in the top ten. The sequenced sample consisted of PBMCs. Receptors originate from a man aged 40-49 years in good health and CMV-seronegative. Each CDR3 is given with its conserved first and last residue. D genes are given only for firm matches. The size of a clone is reported for some rows only, either as once, few or many, or as a class for expanded clones.

J,size,D,V,CDR3,DNA
TRBJ2-1,.,TRBD2,TRBV27,CASSLSGGGRYNEQFF,TGTGCCAGCAGTTTATCGGGCGGGGGGCGGTACAATGAGCAGTTCTTC
TRBJ2-7,.,.,TRBV4-3,CASSQGQGGVLYEQYF,TGCGCCAGCAGCCAAGGTCAGGGGGGCGTACTTTACGAGCAGTACTTC
TRBJ1-5,.,TRBD1,TRBV4-1,CASSVDRGQPQHF,TGCGCCAGCAGCGTGGACAGGGGACAGCCCCAGCATTTT
TRBJ1-1,.,TRBD1,TRBV19,CASSKDRDTEAFF,TGTGCCAGTAGCAAGGACAGGGACACTGAAGCTTTCTTT
TRBJ1-4,.,.,TRBV4-1,CASSQVRSLYEKLFF,TGCGCCAGCAGCCAAGTCCGGAGCCTGTATGAAAAACTGTTTTTT
TRBJ1-1,.,.,TRBV27,CASSSVTEAFF,TGTGCCAGCAGTTCCGTCACTGAAGCTTTCTTT
TRBJ1-2,.,TRBD1,TRBV6-1,CASSEEGDRVHYGYTF,TGTGCCAGCAGTGAAGAGGGGGACAGGGTGCACTATGGCTACACCTTC
TRBJ1-1,.,.,TRBV6-1,CASRSIDRNTEAFF,TGTGCCAGCAGATCAATTGACAGGAACACTGAAGCTTTCTTT
TRBJ1-6,.,TRBD1,TRBV10-3,CANSGQQNSPLHF,TGTGCCAATTCGGGACAGCAAAATTCACCCCTCCACTTT
TRBJ1-1,.,.,TRBV28,CASNRVRSTEAFF,TGTGCCAGCAACAGGGTCCGTAGCACTGAAGCTTTCTTT
TRBJ1-5,.,TRBD1,TRBV28,CASSPRAGGYQPQHF,TGTGCCAGCAGTCCTAGGGCAGGGGGCTATCAGCCCCAGCATTTT
TRBJ2-1,.,TRBD2,TRBV9,CASSRIAGAWNEQFF,TGTGCCAGCAGCCGTATAGCGGGAGCGTGGAATGAGCAGTTCTTC
TRBJ2-2,.,.,TRBV6-5,CASSYSRSTGELFF,TGTGCCAGCAGTTACTCGAGGTCAACCGGGGAGCTGTTTTTT
TRBJ1-1,.,.,TRBV6-5,CASNIPGRSEAFF,TGTGCCAGCAATATCCCGGGTCGATCTGAAGCTTTCTTT
TRBJ2-7,once,.,TRBV2,CASSVRYEQYF,TGTGCCAGCAGCGTAAGATACGAGCAGTACTTC
TRBJ1-1,.,.,TRBV12-5,CASGLYRENTEAFF,TGTGCTAGTGGTTTGTACAGGGAGAACACTGAAGCTTTCTTT
TRBJ1-1,.,.,TRBV5-8,CASSAPRYTEAFF,TGTGCCAGCAGTGCGCCAAGATACACTGAAGCTTTCTTT
TRBJ1-1,once,TRBD1,TRBV10-1,CASSLLRQGEAFF,TGCGCCAGCAGCCTCCTGAGACAGGGAGAGGCTTTCTTT
TRBJ2-7,.,.,TRBV13,CASSLSGHSYEQYF,TGTGCCAGCAGCTTAAGTGGGCACTCCTACGAGCAGTACTTC
TRBJ1-5,.,.,TRBV4-2,CASSPRTGGGQPQHF,TGTGCCAGCAGCCCTCGGACGGGAGGGGGGCAGCCCCAGCATTTT
TRBJ2-1,few,TRBD1,TRBV10-3,CAARGIRRTGQSYNEQFF,TGTGCCGCCAGGGGGATCCGCCGAACGGGACAGAGTTACAATGAGCAGTTCTTC
TRBJ1-5,.,TRBD1,TRBV5-6,CASSLGPRGYQPQHF,TGTGCCAGCAGCTTGGGCCCCAGGGGGTATCAGCCCCAGCATTTT
TRBJ2-1,.,TRBD2,TRBV25-1,CASSPHSGGYNEQFF,TGTGCCAGCAGCCCCCATAGCGGGGGGTACAATGAGCAGTTCTTC
TRBJ2-7,once,.,TRBV5-1,CASTPLRQPFYEQYF,TGCGCCAGCACCCCATTGAGGCAGCCCTTCTACGAGCAGTACTTC
TRBJ2-5,.,TRBD2,TRBV14,CASSQYGNIAGMEETQYF,TGTGCCAGCAGCCAATACGGAAATATAGCGGGGATGGAGGAGACCCAGTACTTC
TRBJ1-4,few,.,TRBV18,CASSLGAPDEKLFF,TGTGCCAGCTCACTGGGGGCGCCGGACGAAAAACTGTTTTTT
TRBJ2-5,.,TRBD2,TRBV7-8,CASSSRAGIETQYF,TGTGCCAGCAGTTCCCGAGCGGGAATCGAGACCCAGTACTTC
TRBJ2-5,.,.,TRBV18,CASSPPEAETQYF,TGTGCCAGCTCACCACCGGAGGCAGAGACCCAGTACTTC
TRBJ1-2,once,.,TRBV5-4,CASSPGQANYGYTF,TGTGCCAGCAGCCCGGGACAAGCTAACTATGGCTACACCTTC
TRBJ1-2,.,TRBD1,TRBV5-1,CASSFQGAGYTF,TGCGCCAGCAGCTTCCAGGGGGCTGGCTACACCTTC
TRBJ2-3,few,TRBD2,TRBV2,CASKRTSAPDTQYF,TGTGCCAGCAAAAGGACTAGCGCCCCAGATACGCAGTATTTT
TRBJ1-1,.,.,TRBV7-7,CASSLCVGVGTTEAFF,TGTGCCAGCAGCTTATGTGTGGGGGTGGGGACAACTGAAGCTTTCTTT
TRBJ2-7,.,TRBD2,TRBV5-4,CASSSGLAGAYEQYF,TGTGCCAGCAGCTCCGGACTAGCGGGGGCCTACGAGCAGTACTTC
TRBJ2-1,.,.,TRBV15,CATSKKKETNEQFF,TGTGCCACCAGCAAAAAGAAAGAAACAAATGAGCAGTTCTTC
TRBJ2-1,once,TRBD2,TRBV7-2,CASSTPQSGTSVYEQFF,TGTGCCAGCAGCACGCCTCAATCGGGGACTAGCGTCTATGAGCAGTTCTTC
TRBJ1-3,.,TRBD1,TRBV5-1,CASSYQGAGGNTIYF,TGCGCCAGCAGCTACCAGGGGGCTGGTGGAAACACCATATATTTT
TRBJ2-7,.,TRBD1,TRBV6-5,CASRQGQGVSYEQYF,TGTGCCAGCAGACAAGGACAGGGAGTATCCTACGAGCAGTACTTC